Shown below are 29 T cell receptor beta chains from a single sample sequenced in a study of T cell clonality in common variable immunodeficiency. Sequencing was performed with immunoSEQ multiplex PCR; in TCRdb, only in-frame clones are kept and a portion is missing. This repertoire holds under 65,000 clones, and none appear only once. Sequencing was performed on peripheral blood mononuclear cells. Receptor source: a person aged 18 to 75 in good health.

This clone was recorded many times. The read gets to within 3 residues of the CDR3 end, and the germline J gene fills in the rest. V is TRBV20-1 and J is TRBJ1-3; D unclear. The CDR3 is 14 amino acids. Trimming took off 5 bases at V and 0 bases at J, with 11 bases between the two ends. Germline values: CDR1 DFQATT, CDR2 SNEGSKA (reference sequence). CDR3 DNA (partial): TGCAGTGCTCTCAACAGAGCCTCTGGAAACACC. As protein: CSALNRASGNT. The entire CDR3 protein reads CSALNRASGNTIYF.

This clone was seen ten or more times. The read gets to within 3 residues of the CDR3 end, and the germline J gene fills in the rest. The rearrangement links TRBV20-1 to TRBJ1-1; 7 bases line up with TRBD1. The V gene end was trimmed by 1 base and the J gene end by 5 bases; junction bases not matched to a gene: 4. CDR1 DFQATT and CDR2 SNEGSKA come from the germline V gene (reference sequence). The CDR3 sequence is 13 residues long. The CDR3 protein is CSARGQGHTEAFF. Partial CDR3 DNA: TGCAGTGCTAGAGGACAGGGACATACTGAA.

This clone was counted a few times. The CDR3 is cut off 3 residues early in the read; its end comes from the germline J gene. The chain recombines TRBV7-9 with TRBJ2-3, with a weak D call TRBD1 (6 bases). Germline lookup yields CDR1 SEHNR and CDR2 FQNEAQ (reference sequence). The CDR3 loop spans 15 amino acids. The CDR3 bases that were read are TGTGCCAGCAGCCCCCGGACAGCCTCGAGAGAGACG. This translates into CASSPRTASRET. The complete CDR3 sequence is CASSPRTASRETQYF. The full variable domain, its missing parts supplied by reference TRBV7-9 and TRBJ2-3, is DTGVSQNPRHKITKRGQNVTFRCDPISEHNRLYWYRQTLGQGPEFLTYFQNEAQLEKSRLLSDRFSAERPKGSFSTLEIQRTEQGDSAMYLCASSPRTASRETQYFGPGTRLTVL.

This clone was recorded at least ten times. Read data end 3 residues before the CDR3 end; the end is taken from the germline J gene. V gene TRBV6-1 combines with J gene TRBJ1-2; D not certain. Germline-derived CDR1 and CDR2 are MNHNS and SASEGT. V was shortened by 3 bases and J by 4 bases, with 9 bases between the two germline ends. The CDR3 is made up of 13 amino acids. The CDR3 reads CASSEIQSYGYTF. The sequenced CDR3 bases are TGTGCCAGCAGTGAGATACAGTCCTATGGC.

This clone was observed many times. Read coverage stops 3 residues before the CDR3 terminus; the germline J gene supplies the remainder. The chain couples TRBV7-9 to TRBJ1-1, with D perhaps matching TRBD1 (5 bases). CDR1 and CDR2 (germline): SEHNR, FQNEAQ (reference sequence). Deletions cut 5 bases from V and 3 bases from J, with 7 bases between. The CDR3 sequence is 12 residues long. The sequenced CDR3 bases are TGTGCCAGCAGCGCCAGGGACACTGAA. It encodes CASSARDTE. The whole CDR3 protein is CASSARDTEAFF.

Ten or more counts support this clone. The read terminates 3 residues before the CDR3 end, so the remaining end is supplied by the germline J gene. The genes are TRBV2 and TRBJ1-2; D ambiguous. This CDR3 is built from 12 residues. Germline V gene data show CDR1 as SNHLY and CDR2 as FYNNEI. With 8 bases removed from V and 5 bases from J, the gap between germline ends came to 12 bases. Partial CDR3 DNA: TGTGCCAGCTGGCCAGAATCTTATGGC. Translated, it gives CASWPESYG. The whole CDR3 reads CASWPESYGYTF.

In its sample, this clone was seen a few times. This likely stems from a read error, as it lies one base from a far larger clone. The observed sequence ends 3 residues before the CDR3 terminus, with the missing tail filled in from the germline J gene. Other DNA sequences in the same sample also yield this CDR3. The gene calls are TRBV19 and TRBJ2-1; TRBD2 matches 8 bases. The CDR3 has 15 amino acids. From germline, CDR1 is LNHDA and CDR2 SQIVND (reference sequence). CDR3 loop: CASATGGGAYNEQFF. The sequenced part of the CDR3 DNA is TGCGCCAGCGCAACGGGAGGGGGGGCCTACAATGAG.

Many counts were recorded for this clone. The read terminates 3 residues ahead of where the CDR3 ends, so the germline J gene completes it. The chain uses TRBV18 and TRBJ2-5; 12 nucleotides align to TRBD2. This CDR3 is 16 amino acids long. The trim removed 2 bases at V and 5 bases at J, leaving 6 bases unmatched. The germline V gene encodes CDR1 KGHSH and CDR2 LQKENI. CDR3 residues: CASSPSLAGGQETQYF. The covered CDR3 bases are TGTGCCAGCTCACCATCGCTAGCGGGAGGGCAGGAGACC.

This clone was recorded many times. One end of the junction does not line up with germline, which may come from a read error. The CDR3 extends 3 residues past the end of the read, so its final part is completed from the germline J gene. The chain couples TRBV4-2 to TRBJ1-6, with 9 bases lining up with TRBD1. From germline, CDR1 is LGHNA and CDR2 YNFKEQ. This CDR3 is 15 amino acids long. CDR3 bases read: TGCGCCAGCAGCCAAGGGGACAGGGATAATTCACCC. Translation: CASSQGDRDNSP. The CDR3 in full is CASSQGDRDNSPLHF.

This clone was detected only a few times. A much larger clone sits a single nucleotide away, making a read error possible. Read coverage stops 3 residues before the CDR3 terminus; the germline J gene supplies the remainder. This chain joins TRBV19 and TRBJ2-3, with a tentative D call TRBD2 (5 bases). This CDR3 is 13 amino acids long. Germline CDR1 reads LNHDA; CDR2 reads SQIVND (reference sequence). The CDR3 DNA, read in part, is TGTGCCAGTAGTACCGGGGTTAATCAGCCG. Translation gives CASSTGVNQP. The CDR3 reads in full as CASSTGVNQPQYF.

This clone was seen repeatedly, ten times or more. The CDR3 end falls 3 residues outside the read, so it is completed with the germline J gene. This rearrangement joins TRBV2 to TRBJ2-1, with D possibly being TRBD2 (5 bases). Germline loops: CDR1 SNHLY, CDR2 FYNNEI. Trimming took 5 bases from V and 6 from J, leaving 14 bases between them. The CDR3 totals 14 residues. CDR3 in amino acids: CASSWLARGNEQFF. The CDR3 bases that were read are TGTGCCAGCAGTTGGCTAGCCCGGGGCAATGAG.

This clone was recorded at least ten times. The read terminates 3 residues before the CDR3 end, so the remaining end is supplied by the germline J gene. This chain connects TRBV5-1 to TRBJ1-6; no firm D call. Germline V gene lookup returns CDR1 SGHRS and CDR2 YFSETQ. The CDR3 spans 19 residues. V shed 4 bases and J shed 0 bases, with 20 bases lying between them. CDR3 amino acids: CASSRAASAGSSYNSPLHF. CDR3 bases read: TGCGCCAGCAGCCGTGCCGCCAGTGCGGGGAGCTCCTATAATTCACCC.

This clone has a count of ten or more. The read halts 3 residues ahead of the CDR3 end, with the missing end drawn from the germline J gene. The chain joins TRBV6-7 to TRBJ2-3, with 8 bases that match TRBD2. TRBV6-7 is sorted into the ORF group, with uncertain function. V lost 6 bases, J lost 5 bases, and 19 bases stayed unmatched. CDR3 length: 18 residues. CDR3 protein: CASRELRTSPRELDTQYF. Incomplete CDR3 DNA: TGTGCCAGCAGAGAGCTCAGGACTAGCCCCCGAGAGCTAGATACG.

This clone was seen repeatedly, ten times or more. The CDR3 bases that were read are TGTGCCAGCAGGATTGGACAGTACACTGAA. Its protein product is CASRIGQYTE. The CDR3 as a whole reads CASRIGQYTEAFF. The genes are TRBV2 and TRBJ1-1, with a tentative D call TRBD1 (6 bases). The CDR3 goes on 3 residues after the read ends, and that part is filled in from the germline J gene. Germline V gene lookup returns CDR1 SNHLY and CDR2 FYNNEI. V shed 6 bases and J shed 3 bases, with 11 bases lying between them. The CDR3 length is 13 residues.

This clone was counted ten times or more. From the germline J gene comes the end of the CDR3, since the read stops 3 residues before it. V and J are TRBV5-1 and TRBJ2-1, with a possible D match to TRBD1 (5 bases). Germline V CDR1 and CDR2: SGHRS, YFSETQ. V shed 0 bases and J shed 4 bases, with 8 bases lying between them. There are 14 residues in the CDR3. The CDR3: CASSLEGQYNEQFF. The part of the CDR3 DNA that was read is TGCGCCAGCAGCTTGGAAGGACAATACAATGAG.

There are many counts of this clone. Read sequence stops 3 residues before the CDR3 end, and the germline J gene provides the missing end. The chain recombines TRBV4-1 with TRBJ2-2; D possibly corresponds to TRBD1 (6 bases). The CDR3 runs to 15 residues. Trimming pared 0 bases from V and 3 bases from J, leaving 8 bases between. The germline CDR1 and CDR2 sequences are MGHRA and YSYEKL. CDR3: CASSQDRGDTGELFF. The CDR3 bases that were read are TGCGCCAGCAGCCAAGACAGGGGCGACACCGGGGAG.

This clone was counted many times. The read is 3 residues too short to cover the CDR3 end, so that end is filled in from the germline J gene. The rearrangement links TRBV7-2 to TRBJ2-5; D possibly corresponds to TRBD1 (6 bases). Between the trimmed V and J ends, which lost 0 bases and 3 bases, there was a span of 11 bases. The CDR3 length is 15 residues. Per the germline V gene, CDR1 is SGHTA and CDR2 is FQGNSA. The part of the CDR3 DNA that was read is TGTGCCAGCAGCTTAGCGGGGGCGGAGAAAGAGACC. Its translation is CASSLAGAEKET. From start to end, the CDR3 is CASSLAGAEKETQYF.

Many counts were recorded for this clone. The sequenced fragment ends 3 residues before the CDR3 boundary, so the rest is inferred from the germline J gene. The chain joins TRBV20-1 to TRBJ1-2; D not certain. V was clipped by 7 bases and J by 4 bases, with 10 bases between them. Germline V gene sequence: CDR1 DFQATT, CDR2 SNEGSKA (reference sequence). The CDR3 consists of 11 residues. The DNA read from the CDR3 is TGCAGTGTAGGGTCCGTCTATGGC. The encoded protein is CSVGSVYG. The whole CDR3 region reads CSVGSVYGYTF.

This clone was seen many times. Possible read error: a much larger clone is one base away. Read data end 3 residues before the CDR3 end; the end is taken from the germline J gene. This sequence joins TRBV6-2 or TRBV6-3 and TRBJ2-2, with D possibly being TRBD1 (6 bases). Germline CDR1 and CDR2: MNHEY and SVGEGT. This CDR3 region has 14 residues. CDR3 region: CASSGGTGANVLFF. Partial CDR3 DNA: TGTGCCAGCAGTGGGGGCACCGGGGCCAACGTG.

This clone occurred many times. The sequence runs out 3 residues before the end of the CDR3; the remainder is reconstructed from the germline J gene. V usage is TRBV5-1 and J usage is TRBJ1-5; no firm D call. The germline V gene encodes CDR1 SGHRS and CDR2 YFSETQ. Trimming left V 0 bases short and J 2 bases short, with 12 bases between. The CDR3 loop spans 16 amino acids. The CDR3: CASSLGTAGGNQPQHF. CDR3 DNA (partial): TGCGCCAGCAGCTTGGGTACCGCCGGGGGCAATCAGCCC.

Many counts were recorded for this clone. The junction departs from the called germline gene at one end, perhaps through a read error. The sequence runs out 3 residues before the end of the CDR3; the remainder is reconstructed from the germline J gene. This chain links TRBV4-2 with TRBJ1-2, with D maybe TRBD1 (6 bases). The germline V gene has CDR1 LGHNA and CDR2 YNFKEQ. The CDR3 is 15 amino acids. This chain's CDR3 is CASSQEEGGAYGYTF. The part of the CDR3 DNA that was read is TGCGCCAGCAGCCAAGAAGAAGGGGGGGCCTATGGC.

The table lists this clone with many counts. The CDR3 DNA, read in part, is TGCAGTGCTAGAGACTGGACAGGGGCGGGCTCTGGGGCCAACGTC. It specifies CSARDWTGAGSGANV. The CDR3 in its entirety is CSARDWTGAGSGANVLTF. The chain couples TRBV20-1 to TRBJ2-6; 9 nucleotides align to TRBD1. The DNA ends 3 residues before the CDR3 does, and the rest of the CDR3 is filled in from the germline J gene. The CDR3 covers 18 residues. Germline-derived CDR1 and CDR2 are DFQATT and SNEGSKA (reference sequence). Trimming at V came to 0 bases and at J to 0 bases, leaving 6 bases not matched to a gene.

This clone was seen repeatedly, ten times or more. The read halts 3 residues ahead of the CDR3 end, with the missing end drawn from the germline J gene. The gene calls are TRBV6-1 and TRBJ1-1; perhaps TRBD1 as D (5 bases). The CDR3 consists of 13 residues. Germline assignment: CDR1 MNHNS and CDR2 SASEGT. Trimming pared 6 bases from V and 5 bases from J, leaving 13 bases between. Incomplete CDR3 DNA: TGTGCCAGCAGAGAAACGGGGGGAACTGAA. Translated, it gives CASRETGGTE. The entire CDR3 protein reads CASRETGGTEAFF.

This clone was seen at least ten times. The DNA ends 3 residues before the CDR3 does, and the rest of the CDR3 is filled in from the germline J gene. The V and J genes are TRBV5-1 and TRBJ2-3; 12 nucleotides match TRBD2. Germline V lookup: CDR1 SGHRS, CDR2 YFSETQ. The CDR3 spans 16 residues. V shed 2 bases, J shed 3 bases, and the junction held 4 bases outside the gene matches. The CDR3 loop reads CASSFRLAGVTDTQYF. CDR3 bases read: TGCGCCAGCAGCTTTCGACTAGCGGGAGTAACAGATACG.

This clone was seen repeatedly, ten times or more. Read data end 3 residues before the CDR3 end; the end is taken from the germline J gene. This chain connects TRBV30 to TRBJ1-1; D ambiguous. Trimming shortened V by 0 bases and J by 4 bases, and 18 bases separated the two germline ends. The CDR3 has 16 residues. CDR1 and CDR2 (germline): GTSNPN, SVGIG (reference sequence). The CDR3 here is CAWSVMRVKGATEAFF. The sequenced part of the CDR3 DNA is TGTGCCTGGAGTGTAATGAGGGTCAAGGGTGCCACTGAA.

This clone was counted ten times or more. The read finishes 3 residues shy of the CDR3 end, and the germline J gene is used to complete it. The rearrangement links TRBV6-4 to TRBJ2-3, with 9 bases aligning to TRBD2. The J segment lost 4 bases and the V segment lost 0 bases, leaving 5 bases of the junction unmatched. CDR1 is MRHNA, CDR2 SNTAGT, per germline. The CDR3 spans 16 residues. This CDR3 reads CASSDSSAGGPDTQYF. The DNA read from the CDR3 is TGTGCCAGCAGTGACTCGTCCGCGGGAGGGCCAGATACG.

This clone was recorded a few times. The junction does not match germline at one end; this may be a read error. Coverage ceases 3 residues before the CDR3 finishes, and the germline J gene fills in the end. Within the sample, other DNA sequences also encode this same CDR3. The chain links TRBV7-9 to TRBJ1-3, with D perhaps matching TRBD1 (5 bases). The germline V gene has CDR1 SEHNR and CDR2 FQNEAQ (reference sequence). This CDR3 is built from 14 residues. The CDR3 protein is CASSFGGRGNTIYF. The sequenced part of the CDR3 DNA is TGTGCCAGCAGCTTCGGGGGTAGAGGAAACACG.

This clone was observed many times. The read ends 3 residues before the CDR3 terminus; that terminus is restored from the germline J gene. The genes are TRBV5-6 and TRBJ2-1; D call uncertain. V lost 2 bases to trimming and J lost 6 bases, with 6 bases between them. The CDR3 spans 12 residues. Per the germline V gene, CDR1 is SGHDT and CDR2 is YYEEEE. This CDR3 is CASSFQSNEQFF. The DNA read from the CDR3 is TGTGCCAGCAGCTTTCAGAGCAATGAG.

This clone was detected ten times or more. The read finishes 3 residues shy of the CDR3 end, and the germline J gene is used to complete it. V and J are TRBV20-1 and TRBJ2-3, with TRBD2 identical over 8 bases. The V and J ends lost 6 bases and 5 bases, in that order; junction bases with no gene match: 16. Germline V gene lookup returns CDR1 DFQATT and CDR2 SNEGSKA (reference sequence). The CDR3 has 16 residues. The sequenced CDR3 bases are TGCAGTGCCACGCCCCAACGGGGGGGCCGCGTAGATACG. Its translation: CSATPQRGGRVDT. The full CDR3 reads CSATPQRGGRVDTQYF.